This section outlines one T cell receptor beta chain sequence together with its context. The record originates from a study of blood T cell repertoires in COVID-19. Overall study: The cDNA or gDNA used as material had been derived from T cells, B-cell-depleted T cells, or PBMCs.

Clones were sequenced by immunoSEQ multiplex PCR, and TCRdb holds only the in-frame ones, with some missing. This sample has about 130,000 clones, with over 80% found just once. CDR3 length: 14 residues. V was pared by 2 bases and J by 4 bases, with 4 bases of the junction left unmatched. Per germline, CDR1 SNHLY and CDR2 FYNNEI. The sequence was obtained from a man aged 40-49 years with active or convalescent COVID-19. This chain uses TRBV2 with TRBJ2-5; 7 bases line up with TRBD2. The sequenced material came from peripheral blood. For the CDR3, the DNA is TGTGCCAGCAGTGAACGGAGCGGGGTAGAGACCCAGTACTTC. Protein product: CASSERSGVETQYF.